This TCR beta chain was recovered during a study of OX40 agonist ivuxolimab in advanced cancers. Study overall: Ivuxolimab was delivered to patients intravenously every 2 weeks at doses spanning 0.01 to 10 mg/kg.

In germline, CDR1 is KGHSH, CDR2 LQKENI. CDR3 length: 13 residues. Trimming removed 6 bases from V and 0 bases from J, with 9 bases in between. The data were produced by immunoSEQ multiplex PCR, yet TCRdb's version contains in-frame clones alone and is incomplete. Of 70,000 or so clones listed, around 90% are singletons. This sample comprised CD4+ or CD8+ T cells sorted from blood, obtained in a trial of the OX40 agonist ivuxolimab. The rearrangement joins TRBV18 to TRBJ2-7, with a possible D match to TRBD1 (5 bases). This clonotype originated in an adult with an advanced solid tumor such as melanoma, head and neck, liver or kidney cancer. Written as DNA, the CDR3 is TGTGCCAGCTCCCGACAGACCTCCTACGAGCAGTACTTC. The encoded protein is CASSRQTSYEQYF. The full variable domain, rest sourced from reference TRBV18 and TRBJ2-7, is NAGVMQNPRHLVRRRGQEARLRCSPMKGHSHVYWYRQLPEEGLKFMVYLQKENIIDESGMPKERFSAEFPKEGPSILRIQQVVRGDSAAYFCASSRQTSYEQYFGPGTRLTVT.